The source of this T cell receptor beta chain is a study of cytomegalovirus exposure and HLA in healthy donors. In regard to this clone: Its matching antigen is unknown.

The study, taken as a whole, reports: When a later analysis compared HLA-associated TCR beta chains with equally common others, the HLA-associated chains turned out to be more clonally expanded and to have lower generation probabilities.

The PCR used 60 Vbeta and 13 Jbeta primers. The table came from immunoSEQ multiplex PCR; TCRdb's copy has only in-frame clones and leaves some out. The table has 150,000 to 200,000 clones, approximately 84% seen once; the top ten hold less than 4.5%. Trimming pared 0 bases from V and 4 bases from J, leaving 9 bases between. CDR1 MNHEY and CDR2 SVGAGI come from the germline V gene. The CDR3 is 14 amino acids. Sequencing used PBMCs. This clonotype was sampled from a man aged 50 or older in good health and CMV-seronegative. The chain couples TRBV6-5 to TRBJ1-2; D might be TRBD1 (6 bases). The CDR3 DNA follows: TGTGCCAGCAGTTACTCGATGACAGGCTATGGCTACACCTTC. Its protein product is CASSYSMTGYGYTF.